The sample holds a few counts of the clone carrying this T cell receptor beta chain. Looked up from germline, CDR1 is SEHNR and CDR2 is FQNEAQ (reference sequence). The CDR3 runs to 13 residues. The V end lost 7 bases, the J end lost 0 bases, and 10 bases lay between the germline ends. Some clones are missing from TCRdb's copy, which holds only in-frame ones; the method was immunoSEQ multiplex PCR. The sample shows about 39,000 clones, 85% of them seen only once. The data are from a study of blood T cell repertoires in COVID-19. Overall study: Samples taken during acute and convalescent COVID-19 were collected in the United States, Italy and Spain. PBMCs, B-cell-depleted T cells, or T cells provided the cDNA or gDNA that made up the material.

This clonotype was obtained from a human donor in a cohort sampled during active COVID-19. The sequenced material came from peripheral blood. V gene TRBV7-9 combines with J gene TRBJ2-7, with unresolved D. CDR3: CASTNPSSYEQYF. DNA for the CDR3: TGTGCCAGCACCAACCCCAGCTCCTACGAGCAGTACTTC.